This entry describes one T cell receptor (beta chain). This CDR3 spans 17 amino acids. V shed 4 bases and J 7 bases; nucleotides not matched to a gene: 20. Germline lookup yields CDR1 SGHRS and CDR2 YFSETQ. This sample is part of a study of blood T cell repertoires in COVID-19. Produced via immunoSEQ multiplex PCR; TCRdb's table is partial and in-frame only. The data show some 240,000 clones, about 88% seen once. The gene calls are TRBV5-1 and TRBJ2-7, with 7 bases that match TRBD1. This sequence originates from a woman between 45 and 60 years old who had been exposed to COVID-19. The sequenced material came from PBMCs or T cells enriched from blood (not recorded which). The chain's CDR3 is CASSPRYYRGRMEEQYF. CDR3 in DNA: TGCGCCAGCAGCCCCAGGTACTATAGGGGGCGGATGGAAGAGCAGTACTTC.